The text below deals with one T cell receptor beta chain. This record comes from a study of blood T cell repertoires in COVID-19. Whole-study context: COVID-19 samples from acute and convalescent phases originated in the United States, Italy and Spain. From T cells, B-cell-depleted T cells, or PBMCs came the material, which was cDNA or gDNA.

The authors' processing: Amplification of reference gene primers was used by the study to estimate nucleated cell counts. Generated by immunoSEQ multiplex PCR, the TCRdb table keeps only in-frame clones and is missing some. The DNA gave D and trimming, while V, J and clone size come from that table. The sample records around 260,000 clones, 80% to 90% being singletons. Germline V gives CDR1 KGHSH, CDR2 LQKENI. Germline trimming cut 0 bases from V and 1 base from J; bases unmatched to any gene: 4. The CDR3 has 16 amino acids. The sample taken for sequencing was peripheral blood. The chain recombines TRBV18 with TRBJ2-3; 7 bases map to TRBD2. The receptor's source is a middle-aged woman who had recovered from COVID-19. The chain's CDR3 is CASSPPLRGGTDTQYF. DNA for the CDR3: TGTGCCAGCTCACCACCCCTCCGGGGGGGCACAGATACGCAGTATTTT. Using reference TRBV18 and TRBJ2-3 for the parts outside the CDR3, the full variable domain is NAGVMQNPRHLVRRRGQEARLRCSPMKGHSHVYWYRQLPEEGLKFMVYLQKENIIDESGMPKERFSAEFPKEGPSILRIQQVVRGDSAAYFCASSPPLRGGTDTQYFGPGTRLTVL.